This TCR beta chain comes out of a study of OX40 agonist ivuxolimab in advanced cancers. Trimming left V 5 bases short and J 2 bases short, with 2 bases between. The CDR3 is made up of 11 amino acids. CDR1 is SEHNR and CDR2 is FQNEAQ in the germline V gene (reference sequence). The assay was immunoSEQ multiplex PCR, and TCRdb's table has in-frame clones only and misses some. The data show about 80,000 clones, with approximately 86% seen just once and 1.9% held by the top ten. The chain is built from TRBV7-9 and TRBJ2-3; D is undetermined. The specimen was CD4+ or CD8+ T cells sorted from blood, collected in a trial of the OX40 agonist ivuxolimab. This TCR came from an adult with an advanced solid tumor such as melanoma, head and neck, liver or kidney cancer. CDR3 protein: CASSPTDTQYF. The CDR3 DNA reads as TGTGCCAGCAGCCCCACAGATACGCAGTATTTT.